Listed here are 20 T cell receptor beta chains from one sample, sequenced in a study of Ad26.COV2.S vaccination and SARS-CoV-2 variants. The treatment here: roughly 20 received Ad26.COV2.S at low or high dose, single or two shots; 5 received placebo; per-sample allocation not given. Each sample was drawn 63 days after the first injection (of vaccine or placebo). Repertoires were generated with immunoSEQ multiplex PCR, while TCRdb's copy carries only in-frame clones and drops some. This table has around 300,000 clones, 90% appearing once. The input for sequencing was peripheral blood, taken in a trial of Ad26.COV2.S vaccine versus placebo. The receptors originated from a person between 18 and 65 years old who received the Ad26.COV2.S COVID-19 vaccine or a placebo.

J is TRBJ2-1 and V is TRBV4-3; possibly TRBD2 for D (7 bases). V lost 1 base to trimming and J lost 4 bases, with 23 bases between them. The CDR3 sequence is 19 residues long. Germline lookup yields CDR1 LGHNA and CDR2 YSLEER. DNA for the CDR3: TGCGCCAGCAGCCAAGTCTCCTTTTCGGGCGGGGGCCTATACAATGAGCAGTTCTTC. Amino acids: CASSQVSFSGGGLYNEQFF.

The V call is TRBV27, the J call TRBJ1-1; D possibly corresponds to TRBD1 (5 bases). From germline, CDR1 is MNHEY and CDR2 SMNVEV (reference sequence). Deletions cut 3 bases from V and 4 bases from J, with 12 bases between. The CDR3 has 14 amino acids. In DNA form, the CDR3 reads TGTGCCAGCAGTTTTTCAGGGTTATTCACTGAAGCTTTCTTT. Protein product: CASSFSGLFTEAFF.

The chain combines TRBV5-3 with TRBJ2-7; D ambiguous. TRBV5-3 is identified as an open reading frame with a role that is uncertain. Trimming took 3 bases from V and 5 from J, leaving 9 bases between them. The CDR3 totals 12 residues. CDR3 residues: CARSSMENEQYV. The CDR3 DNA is TGTGCCAGAAGCTCTATGGAGAACGAGCAGTACGTC.

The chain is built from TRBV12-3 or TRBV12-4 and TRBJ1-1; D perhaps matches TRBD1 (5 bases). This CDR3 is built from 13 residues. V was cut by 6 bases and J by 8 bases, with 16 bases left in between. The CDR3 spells CASSLRGAREAFF. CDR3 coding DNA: TGTGCCAGCAGCCTCCGAGGGGCCAGGGAAGCTTTCTTT.

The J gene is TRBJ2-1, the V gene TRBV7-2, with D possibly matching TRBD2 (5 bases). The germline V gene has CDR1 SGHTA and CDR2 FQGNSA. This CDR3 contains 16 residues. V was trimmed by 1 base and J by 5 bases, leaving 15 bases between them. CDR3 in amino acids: CASSLERWWGDNEQFF. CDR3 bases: TGTGCCAGCAGCTTAGAACGGTGGTGGGGAGACAATGAGCAGTTCTTC.

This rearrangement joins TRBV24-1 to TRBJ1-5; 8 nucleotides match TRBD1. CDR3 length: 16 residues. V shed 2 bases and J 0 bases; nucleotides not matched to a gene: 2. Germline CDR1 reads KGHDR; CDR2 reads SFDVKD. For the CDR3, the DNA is TGTGCCACCAGTGATTCAGGGGGCGATAGCAATCAGCCCCAGCATTTT. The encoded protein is CATSDSGGDSNQPQHF.

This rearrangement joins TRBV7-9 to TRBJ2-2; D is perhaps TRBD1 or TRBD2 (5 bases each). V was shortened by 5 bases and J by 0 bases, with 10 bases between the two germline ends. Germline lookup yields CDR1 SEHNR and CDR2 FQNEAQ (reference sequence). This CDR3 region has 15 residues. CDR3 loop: CASSRDGPNTGELFF. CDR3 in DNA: TGTGCCAGCAGCCGGGACGGACCGAACACCGGGGAGCTGTTTTTT.

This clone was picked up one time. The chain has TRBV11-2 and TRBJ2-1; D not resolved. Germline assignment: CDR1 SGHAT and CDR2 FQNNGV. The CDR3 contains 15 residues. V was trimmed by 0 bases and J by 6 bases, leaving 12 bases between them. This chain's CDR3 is CASSLDGPLVNEQFF. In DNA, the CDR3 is TGTGCCAGCAGCTTAGACGGCCCCCTGGTCAATGAGCAGTTCTTC.

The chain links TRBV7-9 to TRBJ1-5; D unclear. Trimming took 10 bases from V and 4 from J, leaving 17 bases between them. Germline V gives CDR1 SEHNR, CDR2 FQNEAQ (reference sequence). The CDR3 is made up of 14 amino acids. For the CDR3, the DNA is TGTGCCATCCAAGTGGAGGCTTCAAATCAGCCCCAGCATTTT. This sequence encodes CAIQVEASNQPQHF.

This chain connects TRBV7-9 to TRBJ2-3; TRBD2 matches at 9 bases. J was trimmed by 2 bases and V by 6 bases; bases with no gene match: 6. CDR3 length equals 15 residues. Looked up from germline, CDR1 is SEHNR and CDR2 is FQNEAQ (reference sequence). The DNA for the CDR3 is TGTGCCAGCAGACTAGTAGCGGGGGACACAGATACGCAGTATTTT. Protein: CASRLVAGDTDTQYF.

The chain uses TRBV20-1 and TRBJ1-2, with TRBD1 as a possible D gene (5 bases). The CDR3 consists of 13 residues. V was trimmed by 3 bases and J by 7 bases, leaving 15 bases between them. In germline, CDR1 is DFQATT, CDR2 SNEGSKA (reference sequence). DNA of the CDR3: TGCAGTGCTAGTCAGGGAAGAGACGGTGGCTACACCTTC. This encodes CSASQGRDGGYTF.

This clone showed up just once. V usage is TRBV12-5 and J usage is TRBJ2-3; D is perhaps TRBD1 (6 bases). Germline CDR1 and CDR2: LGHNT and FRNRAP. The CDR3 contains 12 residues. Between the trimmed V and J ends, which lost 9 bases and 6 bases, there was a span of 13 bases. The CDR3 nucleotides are TGTGCTAGCCAACAGGGTAGGGATACGCAGTATTTT. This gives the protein CASQQGRDTQYF.

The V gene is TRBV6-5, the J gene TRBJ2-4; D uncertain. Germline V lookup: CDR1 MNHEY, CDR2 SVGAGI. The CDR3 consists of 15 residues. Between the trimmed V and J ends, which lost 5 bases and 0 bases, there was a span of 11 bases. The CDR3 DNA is TGTGCCAGCAGTCCCCCTCCGGTAGCCAAAAACATTCAGTACTTC. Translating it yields CASSPPPVAKNIQYF.

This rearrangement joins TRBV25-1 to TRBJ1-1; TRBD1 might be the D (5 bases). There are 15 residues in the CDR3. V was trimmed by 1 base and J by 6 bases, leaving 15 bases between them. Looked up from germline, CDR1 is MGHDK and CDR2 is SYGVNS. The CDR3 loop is CASSELGGATPEAFF. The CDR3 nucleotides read TGTGCCAGCAGTGAATTAGGAGGGGCGACGCCTGAAGCTTTCTTT.

The CDR3 sequence: CASSSGQGDTEAFF. DNA of the CDR3: TGTGCCAGCAGTTCAGGACAGGGAGACACTGAAGCTTTCTTT. This chain connects TRBV6-2 or TRBV6-3 to TRBJ1-1; 8 bases match TRBD1. CDR1 and CDR2 (germline): MNHEY, SVGEGT. This CDR3 is built from 14 residues. V was clipped by 4 bases and J by 3 bases; unmatched bases: 4.

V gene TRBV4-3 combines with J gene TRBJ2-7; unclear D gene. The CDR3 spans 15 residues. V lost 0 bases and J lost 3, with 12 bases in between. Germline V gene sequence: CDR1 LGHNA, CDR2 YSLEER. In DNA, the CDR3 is TGCGCCAGCAGCCAAGAGTGGGAAGTCAGCTACGAGCAGTACTTC. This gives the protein CASSQEWEVSYEQYF.

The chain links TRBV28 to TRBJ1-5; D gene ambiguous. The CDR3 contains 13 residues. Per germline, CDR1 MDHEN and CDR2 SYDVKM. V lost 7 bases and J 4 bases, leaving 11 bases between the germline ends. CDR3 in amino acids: CASNNLRNQPQHF. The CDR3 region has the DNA TGTGCCAGCAACAATTTAAGAAATCAGCCCCAGCATTTT.

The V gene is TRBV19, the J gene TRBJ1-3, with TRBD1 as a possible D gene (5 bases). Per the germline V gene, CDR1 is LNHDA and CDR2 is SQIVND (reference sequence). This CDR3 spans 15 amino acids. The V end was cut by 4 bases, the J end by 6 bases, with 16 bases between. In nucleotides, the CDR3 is TGTGCCAGTAGTACGGAACGGGGCCCCGCAAACACCATATATTTT. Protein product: CASSTERGPANTIYF.

For the CDR3, the DNA is TGTGCTAGTGGTTTGCCCCCGTGGGCGGCCACCGGGGAGCTGTTTTTT. This codes for CASGLPPWAATGELFF. V usage is TRBV12-5 and J usage is TRBJ2-2, with no clear D. Trimming took 2 bases from V and 4 from J, leaving 14 bases between them. CDR1 is LGHNT, CDR2 FRNRAP, per germline. The CDR3 runs 16 residues.

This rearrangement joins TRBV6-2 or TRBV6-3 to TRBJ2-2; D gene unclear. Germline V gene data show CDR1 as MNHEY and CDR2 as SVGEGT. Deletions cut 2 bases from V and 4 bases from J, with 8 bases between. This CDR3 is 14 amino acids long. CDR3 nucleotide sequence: TGTGCCAGCAGTTACGAGGCCCCCACCGGGGAGCTGTTTTTT. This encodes CASSYEAPTGELFF.